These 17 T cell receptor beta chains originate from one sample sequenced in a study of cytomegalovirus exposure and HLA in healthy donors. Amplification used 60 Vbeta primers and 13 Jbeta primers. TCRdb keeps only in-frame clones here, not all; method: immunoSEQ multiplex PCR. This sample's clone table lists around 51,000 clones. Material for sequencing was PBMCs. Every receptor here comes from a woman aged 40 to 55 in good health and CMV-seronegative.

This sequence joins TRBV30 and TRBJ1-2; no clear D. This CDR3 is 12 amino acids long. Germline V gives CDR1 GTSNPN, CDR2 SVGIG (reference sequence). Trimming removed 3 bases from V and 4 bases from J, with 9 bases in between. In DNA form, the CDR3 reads TGTGCCTGGAGAACGGAGATCTATGGCTACACCTTC. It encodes CAWRTEIYGYTF.

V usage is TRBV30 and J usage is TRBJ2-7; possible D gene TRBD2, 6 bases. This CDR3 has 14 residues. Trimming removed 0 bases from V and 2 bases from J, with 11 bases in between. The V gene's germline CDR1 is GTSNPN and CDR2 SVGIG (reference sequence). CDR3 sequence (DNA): TGTGCCTGGAGTGTACCGGGCGGGGCCTACGAGCAGTACTTC. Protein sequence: CAWSVPGGAYEQYF.

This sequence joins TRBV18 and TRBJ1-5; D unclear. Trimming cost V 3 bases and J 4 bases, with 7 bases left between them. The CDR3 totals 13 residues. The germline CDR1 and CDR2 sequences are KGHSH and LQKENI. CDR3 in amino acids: CASSPGRNQPQHF. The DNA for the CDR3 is TGTGCCAGCTCACCTGGGAGAAATCAGCCCCAGCATTTT.

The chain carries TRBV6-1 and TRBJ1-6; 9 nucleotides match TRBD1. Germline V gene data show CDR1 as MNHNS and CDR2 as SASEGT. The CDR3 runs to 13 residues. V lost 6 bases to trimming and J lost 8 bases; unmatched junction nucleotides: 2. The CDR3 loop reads CASRRDRDSPLHF. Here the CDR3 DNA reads TGTGCCAGCAGAAGGGACAGGGATTCACCCCTCCACTTT.

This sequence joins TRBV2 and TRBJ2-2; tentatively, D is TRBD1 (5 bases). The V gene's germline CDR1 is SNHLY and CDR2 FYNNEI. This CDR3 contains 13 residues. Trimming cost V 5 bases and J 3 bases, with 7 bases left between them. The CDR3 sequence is CASSTRDTGELFF. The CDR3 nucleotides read TGTGCCAGCAGTACCAGGGACACCGGGGAGCTGTTTTTT. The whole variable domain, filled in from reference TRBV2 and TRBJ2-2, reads EPEVTQTPSHQVTQMGQEVILRCVPISNHLYFYWYRQILGQKVEFLVSFYNNEISEKSEIFDDQFSVERPDGSNFTLKIRSTKLEDSAMYFCASSTRDTGELFFGEGSRLTVL.

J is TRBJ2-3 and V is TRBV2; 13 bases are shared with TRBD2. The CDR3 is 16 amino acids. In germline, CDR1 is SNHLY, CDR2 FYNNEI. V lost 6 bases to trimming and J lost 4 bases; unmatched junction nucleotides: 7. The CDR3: CASSYTSGGASDTQYF. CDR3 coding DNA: TGTGCCAGCAGCTACACTAGCGGGGGGGCGTCAGATACGCAGTATTTT.

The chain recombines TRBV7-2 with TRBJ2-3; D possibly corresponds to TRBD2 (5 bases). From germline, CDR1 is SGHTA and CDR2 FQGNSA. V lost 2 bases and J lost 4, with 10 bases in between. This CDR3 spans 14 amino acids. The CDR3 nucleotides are TGTGCCAGCAGCTTACGAAAGGAGGCAGATACGCAGTATTTT. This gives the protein CASSLRKEADTQYF.

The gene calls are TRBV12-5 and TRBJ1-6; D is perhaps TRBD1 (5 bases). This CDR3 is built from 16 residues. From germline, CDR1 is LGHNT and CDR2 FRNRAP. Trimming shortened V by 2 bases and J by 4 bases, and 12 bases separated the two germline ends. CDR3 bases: TGTGCTAGTGGTTTGACCACGGGGGGATATAATTCACCCCTCCACTTT. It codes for CASGLTTGGYNSPLHF.

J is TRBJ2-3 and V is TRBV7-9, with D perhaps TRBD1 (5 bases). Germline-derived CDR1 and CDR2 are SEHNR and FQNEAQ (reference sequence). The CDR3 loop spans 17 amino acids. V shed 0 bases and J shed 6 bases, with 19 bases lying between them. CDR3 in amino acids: CASSLATNPGYVDTQYF. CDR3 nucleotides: TGTGCCAGCAGCTTAGCCACTAATCCAGGGTACGTGGATACGCAGTATTTT.

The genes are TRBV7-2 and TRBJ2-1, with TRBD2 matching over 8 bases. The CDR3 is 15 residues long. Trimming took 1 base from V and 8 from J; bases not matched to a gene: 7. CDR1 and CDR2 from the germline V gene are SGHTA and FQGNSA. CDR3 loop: CASSLVTGGSYEQFF. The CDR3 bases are TGTGCCAGCAGCTTAGTTACGGGGGGGAGCTATGAGCAGTTCTTC.

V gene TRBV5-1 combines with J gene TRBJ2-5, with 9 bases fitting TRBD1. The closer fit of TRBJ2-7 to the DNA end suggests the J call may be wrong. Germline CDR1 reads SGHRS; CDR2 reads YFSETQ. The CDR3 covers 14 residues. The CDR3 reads CASSSRQGAYEQYF. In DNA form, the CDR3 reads TGCGCCAGCAGCTCGAGACAGGGGGCCTACGAGCAGTACTTC.

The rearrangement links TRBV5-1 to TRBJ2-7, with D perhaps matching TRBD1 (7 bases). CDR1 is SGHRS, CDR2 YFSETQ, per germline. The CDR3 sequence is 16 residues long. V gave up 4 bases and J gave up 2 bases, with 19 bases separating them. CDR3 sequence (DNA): TGCGCCAGCAGCCCGGTTGGAGGGGGCCTAGCCTACGAGCAGTACTTC. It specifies CASSPVGGGLAYEQYF.

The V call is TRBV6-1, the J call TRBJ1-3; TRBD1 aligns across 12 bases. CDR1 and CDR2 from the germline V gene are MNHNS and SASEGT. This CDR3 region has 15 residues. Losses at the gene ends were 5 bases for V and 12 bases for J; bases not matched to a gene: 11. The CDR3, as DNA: TGTGCCAGCAGTCTTCCGGGACAGGGGGCTGACAACATATATTTT. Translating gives CASSLPGQGADNIYF.

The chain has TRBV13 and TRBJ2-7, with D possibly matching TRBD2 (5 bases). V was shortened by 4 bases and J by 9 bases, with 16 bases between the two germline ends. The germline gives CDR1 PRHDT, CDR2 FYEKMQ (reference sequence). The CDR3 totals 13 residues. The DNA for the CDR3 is TGTGCCAGCAGCTCAAATGAGGCCGGGGTGCAGTACTTC. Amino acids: CASSSNEAGVQYF.

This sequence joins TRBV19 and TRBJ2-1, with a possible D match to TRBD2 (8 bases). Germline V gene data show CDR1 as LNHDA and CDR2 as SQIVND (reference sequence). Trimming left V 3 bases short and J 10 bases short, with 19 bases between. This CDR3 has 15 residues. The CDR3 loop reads CASSIGGALQGEQFF. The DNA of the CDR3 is TGTGCCAGTAGTATCGGGGGGGCCTTACAGGGGGAGCAGTTCTTC.

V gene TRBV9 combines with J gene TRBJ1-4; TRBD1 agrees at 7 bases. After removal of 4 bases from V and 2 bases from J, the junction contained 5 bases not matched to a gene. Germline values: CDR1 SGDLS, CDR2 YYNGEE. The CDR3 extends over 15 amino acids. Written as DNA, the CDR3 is TGTGCCAGCAGCCCTCGACAGGGTACTAATGAAAAACTGTTTTTT. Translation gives CASSPRQGTNEKLFF.

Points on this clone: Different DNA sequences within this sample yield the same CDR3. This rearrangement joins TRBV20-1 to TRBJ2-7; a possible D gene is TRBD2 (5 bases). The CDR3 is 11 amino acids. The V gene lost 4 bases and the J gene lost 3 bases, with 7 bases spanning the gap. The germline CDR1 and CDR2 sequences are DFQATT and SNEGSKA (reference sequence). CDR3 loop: CSATSLYEQYF. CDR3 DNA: TGCAGTGCTACTAGCCTCTACGAGCAGTACTTC.